These 28 T cell receptor beta chains share one sample of origin, sequenced in a study of T-cell memory formation after mild COVID-19. TCRdb re-analysed the 5' RACE reads in MiXCR, keeping a single row per CDR3 protein. The sample consists of about 280,000 distinct CDR3 sequences, roughly 8.2% of them appearing once. The sample was PBMCs or a T cell subset sorted from them (not recorded which). These receptors were taken from a man in his late teens or twenties who had mild COVID-19 (a few samples of this study predate the infection). Cell type and time point are not known.

This clonotype was seen only a few times. V gene TRBV20-1 combines with J gene TRBJ2-7, with a weak D call TRBD2 (5 bases). The CDR3 runs 14 residues. V shed 3 bases and J shed 2 bases, with 14 bases lying between them. Germline assignment: CDR1 DFQATT and CDR2 SNEGSKA (reference sequence). CDR3 amino acids: CSARGGGGTYEQYF. CDR3 nucleotides: TGCAGTGCTAGGGGCGGCGGAGGAACCTACGAGCAGTACTTC.

The chain uses TRBV6-1 and TRBJ2-1; a possible D gene is TRBD2 (6 bases). Germline-derived CDR1 and CDR2 are MNHNS and SASEGT. With 1 base removed from V and 10 bases from J, the gap between germline ends came to 17 bases. This CDR3 comprises 15 residues. The CDR3 protein is CASSEGLGNRWEQFF. In nucleotides, the CDR3 is TGTGCCAGCAGTGAAGGACTAGGGAATAGGTGGGAGCAGTTCTTC.

This clonotype has at least ten counts. The chain couples TRBV4-2 to TRBJ2-7, with D perhaps being TRBD1 or TRBD2 (5 bases each). V dropped 4 bases and J dropped 3 bases, with 10 bases sitting between them. The germline V gene encodes CDR1 LGHNA and CDR2 YNFKEQ. There are 13 residues in the CDR3. The CDR3 bases are TGTGCCAGCAGCCCCGGGGCAGGCTACGAGCAGTACGTC. Amino acid sequence: CASSPGAGYEQYV.

J is TRBJ1-1 and V is TRBV5-1; 7 bases are shared with TRBD1. With V trimmed by 0 bases and J by 4 bases, 6 bases remained unmatched. Germline CDR1 and CDR2: SGHRS and YFSETQ. The CDR3 sequence is 15 residues long. Here the CDR3 reads CASSLGRGYSTEAFF. The CDR3 nucleotides are TGCGCCAGCAGCTTGGGCAGGGGGTATAGCACTGAAGCTTTCTTT.

This clonotype has a count of ten or more. This chain uses TRBV7-2 with TRBJ2-3, with 12 bases identical to TRBD2. J gave up 7 bases and V 5 bases, and 13 bases lay outside the gene matches. CDR1 and CDR2 from the germline V gene are SGHTA and FQGNSA. The CDR3 covers 17 residues. In DNA form, the CDR3 reads TGTGCCAGCAGCGGACCGACTAGCGGGGGAGGGCGGAATACGCAGTATTTT. Amino acid sequence: CASSGPTSGGGRNTQYF.

In its sample, this clonotype was seen a few times. The genes are TRBV20-1 and TRBJ2-7; 12 bases match TRBD2. The CDR3 consists of 14 residues. J gave up 4 bases and V 3 bases, and 4 bases lay outside the gene matches. Germline V lookup: CDR1 DFQATT, CDR2 SNEGSKA (reference sequence). The DNA of the CDR3 is TGCAGTGCTAGCCCCACTAGCGGGGGGTACGAGCAGTACTTC. It encodes CSASPTSGGYEQYF.

There are many counts of this clonotype. The chain joins TRBV11-1 to TRBJ2-2; TRBD2 agrees at 7 bases. Germline CDR1 is SGHAT and CDR2 is FQDESV (reference sequence). This CDR3 is 15 amino acids long. V trimming: 0 bases; J trimming: 4 bases; junction bases outside the gene matches: 2. The DNA of the CDR3 is TGTGCCAGCAGCTTAGCGGGGGGGACCACCGGGGAGCTGTTTTTT. The encoded protein is CASSLAGGTTGELFF.

The DNA for the CDR3 is TGTGCCAGCAGCCGAAACGTTTTGATGGGGGGGACAGATACGCAGTATTTT. Its translation is CASSRNVLMGGTDTQYF. V usage is TRBV12-3 or TRBV12-4 and J usage is TRBJ2-3; 7 bases are a match to TRBD2. The CDR3 consists of 17 residues. The V and J ends lost 6 bases and 3 bases, in that order; junction bases with no gene match: 15.

This clonotype has a count of ten or more. V is TRBV5-1 and J is TRBJ2-6; TRBD1 is a possible D gene (6 bases). This CDR3 is 15 amino acids long. V was cut by 0 bases and J by 3 bases, with 7 bases left in between. Germline CDR1 SGHRS, CDR2 YFSETQ. CDR3 amino acids: CASSLEGVGANVLTF. In DNA form, the CDR3 reads TGCGCCAGCAGCTTGGAGGGGGTTGGGGCCAACGTCCTGACTTTC.

V and J are TRBV7-3 and TRBJ1-1, with D unresolved. With 5 bases removed from V and 2 bases from J, the gap between germline ends came to 9 bases. CDR3 length: 13 amino acids. Germline V gene data show CDR1 as SGHTA and CDR2 as FQGTGA. The DNA of the CDR3 is TGTGCCAGCAGCGGCTACACTAACACTGAAGCTTTCTTT. The encoded protein is CASSGYTNTEAFF.

The table lists this clonotype with many counts. The rearrangement links TRBV25-1 to TRBJ1-6; D possibly corresponds to TRBD1 (6 bases). The V gene's germline CDR1 is MGHDK and CDR2 SYGVNS. This CDR3 spans 17 amino acids. Trimming took 1 base from V and 6 from J, leaving 16 bases between them. The CDR3 region is CASSEFNGAGANSPLHF. CDR3 coding DNA: TGTGCCAGCAGTGAATTCAACGGGGCAGGGGCTAATTCACCCCTCCACTTT.

There are many counts of this clonotype. The rearrangement uses TRBV7-2 and TRBJ2-3, with 7 bases identical to TRBD1. With V trimmed by 10 bases and J by 1 base, 8 bases remained unmatched. The CDR3 has 14 amino acids. Germline loops: CDR1 SGHTA, CDR2 FQGNSA. In nucleotides, the CDR3 is TGTGCCACCTCGAGGGACAGCCGCACAGATACGCAGTATTTT. It encodes CATSRDSRTDTQYF.

This clonotype was observed many times. The rearrangement uses TRBV5-1 and TRBJ2-2; tentative D call: TRBD2 (6 bases). CDR1 is SGHRS, CDR2 YFSETQ, per germline. CDR3 length equals 13 residues. Trimming removed 5 bases at V and 7 bases at J, with 12 bases between. CDR3 nucleotide sequence: TGCGCCAGCAGGGAGGGGTCTTACGGGGAGCTGTTTTTT. Protein: CASREGSYGELFF.

This clonotype was observed a handful of times. The V gene is TRBV6-2 or TRBV6-3, the J gene TRBJ2-1; 10 nucleotides align to TRBD2. Per the germline V gene, CDR1 is MNHEY and CDR2 is SVGEGT. Trimming took 7 bases from V and 4 from J; bases not matched to a gene: 7. This CDR3 region has 15 residues. The CDR3 DNA is TGTGCCAGCATCAACCCAGCGGGGGGGTACAATGAGCAGTTCTTC. It translates to CASINPAGGYNEQFF.

This clonotype occurred many times. The J gene is TRBJ1-1, the V gene TRBV9, with D perhaps TRBD1 (6 bases). This CDR3 comprises 13 residues. Germline V gene data show CDR1 as SGDLS and CDR2 as YYNGEE. V was cut by 0 bases and J by 7 bases, with 10 bases left in between. CDR3 coding DNA: TGTGCCAGCAGCGTAGAAGGGGGGTTTGAAGCTTTCTTT. This translates into CASSVEGGFEAFF.

This chain links TRBV7-9 with TRBJ2-2, with D unclear. The V gene lost 5 bases and the J gene lost 6 bases, with 16 bases spanning the gap. The CDR3 is 15 amino acids. Per the germline V gene, CDR1 is SEHNR and CDR2 is FQNEAQ (reference sequence). The DNA of the CDR3 is TGTGCCAGCAGCCAAGGTCTAGAAAGAGCCGGGGAGCTGTTTTTT. Translated, it gives CASSQGLERAGELFF.

V is TRBV7-3 and J is TRBJ2-4, with TRBD1 as a possible D gene (6 bases). V lost 0 bases and J 9 bases, leaving 15 bases between the germline ends. The CDR3 is 15 residues long. From germline, CDR1 is SGHTA and CDR2 FQGTGA. Here the CDR3 DNA reads TGTGCCAGCAGCTTAACTGAACAGGGTCGTGCCATTCAGTACTTC. This encodes CASSLTEQGRAIQYF.

This clonotype was picked up many times. The CDR3 nucleotides are TGTGCCAGCAGGATGACCCTCAACACTGAAGCTTTCTTT. It yields the protein CASRMTLNTEAFF. J is TRBJ1-1 and V is TRBV6-6, with no clear D. This CDR3 has 13 amino acids. Per the germline V gene, CDR1 is MNHNY and CDR2 is SVGAGI (reference sequence). Trimming shortened V by 6 bases and J by 2 bases, and 10 bases separated the two germline ends.

V gene TRBV20-1 combines with J gene TRBJ2-3, with 11 bases lining up with TRBD2. From germline, CDR1 is DFQATT and CDR2 SNEGSKA (reference sequence). The V gene end was trimmed by 5 bases and the J gene end by 1 base; junction bases not matched to a gene: 11. The CDR3 covers 17 residues. The CDR3 sequence is CSAAPLPSGGRTDTQYF. The CDR3 coding sequence is TGCAGTGCTGCTCCACTCCCTAGCGGGGGGCGCACAGATACGCAGTATTTT.

This clonotype was observed many times. The V and J genes are TRBV25-1 and TRBJ2-5; the D is unclear. The CDR3 is 11 amino acids. The V end was cut by 2 bases, the J end by 5 bases, with 3 bases between. In germline, CDR1 is MGHDK, CDR2 SYGVNS. CDR3 nucleotide sequence: TGTGCCAGCAGTGAAGGGGAGACCCAGTACTTC. It codes for CASSEGETQYF.

The chain carries TRBV29-1 and TRBJ2-3, with D unclear. The ends were cut back, 5 bases at V and 3 bases at J, with 12 bases in the middle. Germline V gives CDR1 SQVTM, CDR2 ANQGSEA. The CDR3 spans 13 residues. The CDR3 reads CSVRAIETDTQYF. The CDR3 DNA is TGCAGCGTTAGGGCGATTGAGACAGATACGCAGTATTTT.

The table lists this clonotype with many counts. The chain has TRBV7-2 and TRBJ1-4; D may be TRBD1 (5 bases). The CDR3 covers 14 residues. Germline CDR1 and CDR2: SGHTA and FQGNSA. Trimming took 5 bases from V and 7 from J, leaving 14 bases between them. CDR3 bases: TGTGCCAGCAGCCCCCCAGGGAGGGGTGAAAAACTGTTTTTT. It translates to CASSPPGRGEKLFF.

In its sample, this clonotype was seen once. The V gene is TRBV20-1, the J gene TRBJ2-3, with a tentative D call TRBD2 (7 bases). Trimming shortened V by 5 bases and J by 8 bases, and 14 bases separated the two germline ends. Germline assignment: CDR1 DFQATT and CDR2 SNEGSKA (reference sequence). This CDR3 is built from 12 residues. CDR3 in DNA: TGCAGTGCTGAGGGGGGGCGGAGTACGCAGTATTTT. It codes for CSAEGGRSTQYF.

There are a few counts of this clonotype. The V call is TRBV5-1, the J call TRBJ1-2, with TRBD1 identical over 7 bases. V dropped 4 bases and J dropped 7; count of bases not matched to a gene: 7. The CDR3 sequence is 13 residues long. The germline gives CDR1 SGHRS, CDR2 YFSETQ. CDR3 region: CASSPGQRVGYTF. CDR3 nucleotides: TGCGCCAGCAGCCCGGGACAGAGGGTTGGCTACACCTTC.

This rearrangement joins TRBV6-2 or TRBV6-3 to TRBJ2-3; D remains unclear. V shed 4 bases and J shed 6 bases, with 23 bases lying between them. The CDR3 runs 17 residues. Per germline, CDR1 MNHEY and CDR2 SVGEGT. The CDR3: CASSFESSGSIRDTQYF. CDR3 sequence (DNA): TGTGCCAGCAGTTTCGAATCTTCCGGGTCAATCAGGGATACGCAGTATTTT.

V and J are TRBV20-1 and TRBJ2-2, with no clear D. The CDR3 is 13 residues long. Germline loops: CDR1 DFQATT, CDR2 SNEGSKA (reference sequence). V was pared by 5 bases and J by 0 bases, with 7 bases between. The CDR3 sequence is CSAWTTNTGELFF. The CDR3 DNA reads TGCAGTGCTTGGACCACGAACACCGGGGAGCTGTTTTTT.

This clonotype has at least ten counts. The V and J genes are TRBV2 and TRBJ2-1, with D perhaps matching TRBD2 (6 bases). This CDR3 region has 14 residues. V lost 8 bases and J lost 0, with 11 bases in between. Looked up from germline, CDR1 is SNHLY and CDR2 is FYNNEI. CDR3 nucleotides: TGTGCCAGCCTAGCGCTAAACTCCTACAATGAGCAGTTCTTC. It translates to CASLALNSYNEQFF.

There are many counts of this clonotype. The genes are TRBV5-1 and TRBJ1-1, with a possible D match to TRBD1 (6 bases). The V end lost 4 bases, the J end lost 1 base, and 14 bases lay between the germline ends. CDR1 and CDR2 from the germline V gene are SGHRS and YFSETQ. This CDR3 is 15 amino acids long. For the CDR3, the DNA is TGCGCCAGCAGCGTTCCCAGGGGAGAGAACACTGAAGCTTTCTTT. It specifies CASSVPRGENTEAFF.